Listed below are T cell receptor beta chains from one sample, sequenced in a study of technical replicates of blood from several donors. Assay: immunoSEQ multiplex PCR; the TCRdb copy retains only in-frame clones and omits some. This table has 50,000 or so clones, 90% to 95% appearing once. Sequencing input: PBMCs. Receptor source: a human donor in good health. Some clones in this sample may be carry-over from other donors' samples. CDR3s include the opening cysteine and the closing phenylalanine or tryptophan. D genes are given only for firm matches. Not every row has a clone size; where given, it reads once, few, many or a size class.

- | - | TRBJ2-7 | TRBV7-9 | TGTGCCAGCAGCTCCGGACTCGACCGGCACGAGCAGTACTTC | CASSSGLDRHEQYF
TRBD1 | - | TRBJ2-7 | TRBV11-2 | TGTGCCAGCAGTACCCACCGGGACAGGACCTACGAGCAGTACTTC | CASSTHRDRTYEQYF
- | once | TRBJ2-7 | TRBV27 | TGTGCCAGCAGCCGGGATACACTGGCCGAGCAGTACTTC | CASSRDTLAEQYF
- | - | TRBJ1-1 | TRBV18 | TGTGCCAGCTCACAGCTTAACACTGAAGCTTTCTTT | CASSQLNTEAFF
- | - | TRBJ1-2 | TRBV4-1 | TGCGCCAGCAGCCAAGATACCCGAGCCCCCTCTTATGGCTACACCTTC | CASSQDTRAPSYGYTF
- | - | TRBJ2-7 | TRBV7-9 | TGTGCCAGCAGCTCCGTCAGGGGTAACTACGAGCAGTACTTC | CASSSVRGNYEQYF
- | few | TRBJ2-2 | TRBV7-8 | TGTGCCAGCAGCCGCGGGATGTCCGGGGAGCTGTTTTTT | CASSRGMSGELFF
TRBD1 | - | TRBJ1-1 | TRBV6-5 | TGTGCCAGCTTGGACAGGGTCAGTGCTGAAGCTTTCTTT | CASLDRVSAEAFF
- | - | TRBJ1-1 | TRBV4-2 | TGTGCCAGCAGCCACGCAGGGATGTACGATCACACTGAAGCTTTCTTT | CASSHAGMYDHTEAFF
TRBD2 | - | TRBJ2-1 | TRBV30 | TGTGCCTGGAGTGTACTAGCGGGAGGGGGGAATGAGCAGTTCTTC | CAWSVLAGGGNEQFF
TRBD1 | - | TRBJ1-6 | TRBV7-8 | TGTGCCAGCAGTACCTTCGGACAGGCTAATTCACCCCTCCACTTT | CASSTFGQANSPLHF
- | - | TRBJ2-3 | TRBV15 | TGTGCCACCAGCAGAGATTCAGCGGGAGATACGCAGTATTTT | CATSRDSAGDTQYF
TRBD1 | - | TRBJ1-2 | TRBV30 | TGTGCCTGGGGAAGGACAGGGGTGTACTATGGCTACACCTTC | CAWGRTGVYYGYTF
TRBD2 | - | TRBJ2-5 | TRBV13 | TGTGCCAGCAGCCCGGGACTAGCGGAGAACTACGAAGAGACCCAGTACTTC | CASSPGLAENYEETQYF
- | - | TRBJ1-2 | TRBV25-1 | TGTGCCAGCAGTGATGGGACATTCATCTATGGCTACACCTTC | CASSDGTFIYGYTF
TRBD2 | - | TRBJ2-2 | TRBV5-1 | TGCGCCAGCAGCTCCAGGACTAGCGGGGGGGCGTCCGGGGAGCTGTTTTTT | CASSSRTSGGASGELFF
- | - | TRBJ1-1 | TRBV5-5 | TGTGCCAGCAGCTTCATACAGAACACTGAAGCTTTCTTT | CASSFIQNTEAFF
TRBD2 | - | TRBJ2-2 | TRBV7-8 | TGTGCCAGCAGCTTAGGAGCTAGCGGGAACACCGGGGAGCTGTTTTTT | CASSLGASGNTGELFF